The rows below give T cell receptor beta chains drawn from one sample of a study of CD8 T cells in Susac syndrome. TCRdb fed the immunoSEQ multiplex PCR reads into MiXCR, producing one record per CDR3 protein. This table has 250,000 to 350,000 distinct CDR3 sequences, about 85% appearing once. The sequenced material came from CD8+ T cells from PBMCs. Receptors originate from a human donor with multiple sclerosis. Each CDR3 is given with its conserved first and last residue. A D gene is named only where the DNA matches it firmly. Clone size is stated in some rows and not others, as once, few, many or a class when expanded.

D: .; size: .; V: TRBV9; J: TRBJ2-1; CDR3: CASSAHSLSRESNNEQFF; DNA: TGTGCCAGCAGCGCACACAGTCTATCCCGGGAATCGAACAATGAGCAGTTCTTC
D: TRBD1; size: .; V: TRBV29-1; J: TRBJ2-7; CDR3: CSALTGVSSYEQYF; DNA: TGCAGCGCACTTACAGGGGTAAGCTCCTACGAGCAGTACTTC
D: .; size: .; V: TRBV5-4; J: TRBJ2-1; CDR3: CAVLGRDEQFF; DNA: TGTGCCGTACTAGGACGGGATGAGCAGTTCTTC
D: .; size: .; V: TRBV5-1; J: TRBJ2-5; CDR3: CASSEQGGNGETQYF; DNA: TGCGCCAGCAGCGAACAGGGCGGGAATGGAGAGACCCAGTACTTC
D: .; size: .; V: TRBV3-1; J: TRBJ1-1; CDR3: CASSHNGRNTEAFF; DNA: TGTGCCAGCAGCCATAACGGTCGGAACACTGAAGCTTTCTTT
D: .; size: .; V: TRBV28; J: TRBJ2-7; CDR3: CASSSRDNSYEQYF; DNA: TGTGCCAGCAGTTCTCGGGACAACTCCTACGAGCAGTACTTC
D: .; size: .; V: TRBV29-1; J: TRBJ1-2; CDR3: CSVGTVDRYGYTF; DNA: TGCAGCGTAGGAACCGTGGACCGCTATGGCTACACCTTC
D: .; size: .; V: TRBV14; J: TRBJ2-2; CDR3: CASSQEIGLATGELFF; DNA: TGTGCCAGCAGCCAAGAAATCGGTCTAGCTACTGGGGAGCTGTTTTTT
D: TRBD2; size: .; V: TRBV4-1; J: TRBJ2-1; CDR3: CASSQAGGPGEQFF; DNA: TGCGCCAGCAGCCAGGCGGGAGGGCCGGGTGAGCAGTTCTTC
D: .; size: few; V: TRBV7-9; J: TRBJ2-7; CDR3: CASSPPYSGRRGYEQYF; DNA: TGTGCCAGCAGCCCCCCTTATAGCGGACGGAGGGGCTACGAGCAGTACTTC
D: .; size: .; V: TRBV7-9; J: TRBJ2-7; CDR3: CASSLMQGGGYEQYF; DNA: TGTGCCAGCAGCTTAATGCAGGGTGGTGGCTACGAGCAGTACTTC
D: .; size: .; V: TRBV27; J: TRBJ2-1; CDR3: CASSPSRGARGYEQFF; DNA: TGTGCCAGCAGCCCATCCCGGGGGGCCAGGGGCTATGAGCAGTTCTTC
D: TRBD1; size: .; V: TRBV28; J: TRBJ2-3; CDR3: CASSLQGTVASTDTQYF; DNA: TGTGCCAGCAGCCTACAGGGGACCGTCGCCAGCACAGATACGCAGTATTTT
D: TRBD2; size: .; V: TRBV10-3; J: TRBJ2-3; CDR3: CAIRILSGRRGTQYF; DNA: TGTGCCATCAGGATCCTTAGCGGGAGACGGGGAACGCAGTATTTT
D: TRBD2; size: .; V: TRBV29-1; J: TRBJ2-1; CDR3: CSVLAGNEQFF; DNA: TGCAGCGTCTTAGCGGGGAATGAGCAGTTCTTC
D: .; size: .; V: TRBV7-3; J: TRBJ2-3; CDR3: CASSPNRRGSGRTDTQYF; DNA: TGTGCCAGCAGTCCCAACCGTAGGGGTAGCGGACGCACAGATACGCAGTATTTT
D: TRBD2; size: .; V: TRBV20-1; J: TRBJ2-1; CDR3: CSAKGTSGRPDSYNEQFF; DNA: TGCAGTGCTAAAGGGACTAGCGGGAGGCCCGATTCCTACAATGAGCAGTTCTTC
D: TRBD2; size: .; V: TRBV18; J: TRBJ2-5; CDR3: CASSPQGLAETQYF; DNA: TGTGCCAGCTCACCACAAGGACTAGCAGAGACCCAGTACTTC
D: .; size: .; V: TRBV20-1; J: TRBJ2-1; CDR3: CSARDPWGKENNEQFF; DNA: TGCAGTGCTAGAGACCCATGGGGAAAAGAAAACAATGAGCAGTTCTTC
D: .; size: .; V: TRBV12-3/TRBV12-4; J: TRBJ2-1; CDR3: CASSLRSAGHPYTLFF; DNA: TGTGCCAGCAGTTTAAGGTCTGCAGGGCATCCGTACACGTTGTTCTTC
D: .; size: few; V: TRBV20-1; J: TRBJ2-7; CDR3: CSAISISAPLREQYF; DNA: TGCAGTGCTATCTCTATTTCAGCCCCCCTCCGGGAGCAGTACTTC
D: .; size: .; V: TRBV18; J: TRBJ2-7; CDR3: CASSPSKGEVWHYEQYF; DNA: TGTGCCAGCTCACCCTCAAAAGGGGAAGTCTGGCATTACGAGCAGTACTTC
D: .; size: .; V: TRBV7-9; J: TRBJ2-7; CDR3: CASRPQGGEQYF; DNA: TGTGCCAGCAGACCGCAGGGGGGCGAGCAGTACTTC
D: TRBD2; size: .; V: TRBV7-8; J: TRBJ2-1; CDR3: CASSLPQREEWAYNEQFF; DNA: TGTGCCAGCAGCTTACCCCAGCGGGAGGAGTGGGCCTACAATGAGCAGTTCTTC
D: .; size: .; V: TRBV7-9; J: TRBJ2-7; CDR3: CASLPPGTVPYEQYF; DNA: TGTGCCAGCTTACCCCCAGGGACTGTTCCCTACGAGCAGTACTTC
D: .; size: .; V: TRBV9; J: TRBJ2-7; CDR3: CASSVAPGTREQYF; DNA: TGTGCCAGCAGCGTAGCCCCCGGTACGAGGGAGCAGTACTTC
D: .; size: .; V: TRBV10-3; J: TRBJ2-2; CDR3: CAMGQYSGELFF; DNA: TGTGCCATGGGACAATATAGCGGGGAGCTGTTTTTT
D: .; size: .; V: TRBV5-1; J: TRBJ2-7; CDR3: CASSRRRSSSEQYF; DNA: TGCGCCAGCAGCCGGAGGCGAAGCTCTAGCGAGCAGTACTTC
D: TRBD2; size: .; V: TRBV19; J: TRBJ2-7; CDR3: CASSILMTGTIYEQYF; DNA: TGTGCCAGTAGTATACTTATGACCGGGACTATTTACGAGCAGTACTTC
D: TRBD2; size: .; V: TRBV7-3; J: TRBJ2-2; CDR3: CASSPTTLAGSTGELFF; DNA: TGTGCCAGCAGCCCCACCACACTAGCGGGAAGCACCGGGGAGCTGTTTTTT